This T cell receptor (beta chain) was obtained from a study of PD-1 blockade in mismatch repair-deficient tumors. Three pembrolizumab responders had their TCRs sequenced. V shed 7 bases and J 4 bases; nucleotides not matched to a gene: 18. This CDR3 spans 18 amino acids. Per germline, CDR1 MNHEY and CDR2 SMNVEV (reference sequence). The method was immunoSEQ multiplex PCR; TCRdb's version includes in-frame clones alone and lacks a portion of them. The sample records more than 30,000 clones, about 85% being singletons. The clonotype was recovered from an adult with mismatch repair-deficient cancer. The genes are TRBV27 and TRBJ1-1; TRBD1 agrees at 10 bases. The material was peripheral blood, obtained approximately 80 weeks after starting pembrolizumab. As DNA, the CDR3 is TGTGCCAGCACCCTTCGAGGGACAGGGGTCGTTTCGAGCACTGAAGCTTTCTTT. It translates to CASTLRGTGVVSSTEAFF.